This T cell receptor beta chain was captured in a study of T cell repertoires in cytomegalovirus infection. As for the study in general: Public signatures in TCR beta pointed to CMV infection and matching HLA type.

TCRdb analysed the reads with MiXCR anew, one entry per CDR3 protein. The table records approximately 110,000 distinct CDR3 sequences, 30% to 35% of them present only once. Trimming took 6 bases from V and 4 from J; bases not matched to a gene: 5. This CDR3 region has 15 residues. CDR1 and CDR2 from the germline V gene are MNHNS and SASEGT. Worth noting for this clonotype: What it binds is not known.

V and J are TRBV6-1 and TRBJ2-2, with 10 bases lining up with TRBD2. Sequences were derived from CD8+ T cells from cultured PBMCs, sampled from culture after CMV antigen stimulation. The receptor was isolated from a human donor in good health (CMV status not recorded). Some clones in this sample may be carry-over from other donors' samples. CDR3 nucleotide sequence: TGTGCCAGCAGGGGGACTAGCGAGGTCACCGGGGAGCTGTTTTTT. Translation: CASRGTSEVTGELFF.